This entry concerns a single TCR beta chain. TCRdb keeps only in-frame clones here, not all; method: immunoSEQ multiplex PCR. In the table there are 68,000 or so clones, more than 60% of which are singletons. This specimen belongs to a study of blood T cell repertoires in COVID-19. Study-level information: Spain, Italy and the United States supplied samples that represented acute and convalescent COVID-19. PBMCs, B-cell-depleted T cells, or T cells were the source of the cDNA or gDNA that made up the material.

Germline V gene sequence: CDR1 SGHVS, CDR2 FQNEAQ. The CDR3 runs 17 residues. V was cut by 0 bases and J by 5 bases, with 20 bases left in between. The material sequenced was peripheral blood. The chain carries TRBV7-8 and TRBJ2-7; weak D call: TRBD2 (6 bases). This TCR was sampled from a woman aged 50 to 65 with acute or convalescent COVID-19. CDR3 sequence (DNA): TGTGCCAGCAGCTTAGCGGGGGTGGTGGTCGGGGGTGACGAGCAGTACTTC. It yields the protein CASSLAGVVVGGDEQYF.